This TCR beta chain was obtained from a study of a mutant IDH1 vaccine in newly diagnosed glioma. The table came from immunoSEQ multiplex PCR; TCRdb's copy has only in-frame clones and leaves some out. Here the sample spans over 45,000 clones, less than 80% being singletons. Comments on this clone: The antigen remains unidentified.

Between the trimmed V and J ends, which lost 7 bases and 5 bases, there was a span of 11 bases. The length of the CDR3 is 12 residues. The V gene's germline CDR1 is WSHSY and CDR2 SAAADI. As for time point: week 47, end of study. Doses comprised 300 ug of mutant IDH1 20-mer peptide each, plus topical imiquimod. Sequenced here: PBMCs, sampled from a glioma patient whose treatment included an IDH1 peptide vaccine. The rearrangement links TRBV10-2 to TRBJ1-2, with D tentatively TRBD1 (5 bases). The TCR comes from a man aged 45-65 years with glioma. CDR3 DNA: TGCGCCAGCATGACAGACGCTTATGGCTACACCTTC. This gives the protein CASMTDAYGYTF.